This T cell receptor (beta chain) originates from a study of blood T cell repertoires in COVID-19. Study context: COVID-19 samples from acute and convalescent phases originated in the United States, Italy and Spain.

Clinical histories supplied by participants themselves formed the basis of cohort assignment. Only in-frame clones appear in the TCRdb table, and some are missing; sequencing was by immunoSEQ multiplex PCR. The repertoire holds under 150,000 clones, with under 85% as singletons. The CDR3 has 14 amino acids. Trimming cost V 4 bases and J 6 bases, with 12 bases left between them. CDR1 LNHDA and CDR2 SQIVND come from the germline V gene (reference sequence). The TCR was taken from a man between 25 and 39 years old who had recovered from COVID-19. J is TRBJ1-4 and V is TRBV19, with a weak D call TRBD1 (6 bases). Sequencing was carried out using PBMCs or T cells enriched from blood (not recorded which). The CDR3 protein is CASSKQGMDEKLFF. The CDR3 nucleotides read TGTGCCAGTAGTAAACAGGGAATGGATGAAAAACTGTTTTTT. The whole variable domain, remainder taken from reference TRBV19 and TRBJ1-4, is DGGITQSPKYLFRKEGQNVTLSCEQNLNHDAMYWYRQDPGQGLRLIYYSQIVNDFQKGDIAEGYSVSREKKESFPLTVTSAQKNPTAFYLCASSKQGMDEKLFFGSGTQLSVL.